This TCR beta chain was recorded in a study of CD8 T cells in Susac syndrome. With random hexamers, reverse transcription was performed on roughly 0.5 to 1 ug of RNA. Via MiXCR, TCRdb re-called the immunoSEQ multiplex PCR reads, giving one row per CDR3 protein. The sample contains some 300,000 distinct CDR3 sequences, over 75% of which appear only once. The CDR3 has 14 amino acids. Trimming pared 1 base from V and 8 bases from J, leaving 12 bases between. Looked up from germline, CDR1 is SGHAT and CDR2 is FQNNGV. The table lists this clonotype with a count of one. Negative isolation was applied to CD8+ and CD4+ T cells, and FACS enrichment was applied to TEMRA cells.

The clonotype comes from a human donor with multiple sclerosis. Input material: CD8+ T cells from PBMCs. The rearrangement uses TRBV11-2 and TRBJ2-4; D not certain. The CDR3 DNA sequence: TGTGCCAGCAGCTTAGCCCTGTACCCGGACATTCAGTACTTC. Its translation: CASSLALYPDIQYF.